These 13 T cell receptor beta chains came from one sample sequenced in a study of blood T cell repertoires in COVID-19. Here immunoSEQ multiplex PCR was the method, and the copy in TCRdb shows in-frame clones only, minus some. The table lists over 100,000 clones, about 79% of them singletons. Sequences were obtained from peripheral blood. Receptors originate from a woman of 80 years or more with active or convalescent COVID-19.

For the CDR3, the DNA is TGCGCCAGCGGGACTAGCGGGAGGGCCTTAGATACGCAGTATTTT. This sequence encodes CASGTSGRALDTQYF. The chain has TRBV5-1 and TRBJ2-3, with TRBD2 identical over 16 bases. This CDR3 region has 15 residues. With 7 bases clipped from V and 5 bases from J, the junction kept 4 bases outside the gene matches. Germline assignment: CDR1 SGHRS and CDR2 YFSETQ.

This clone has just one count. This chain connects TRBV28 to TRBJ1-2, with TRBD1 as a possible D gene (5 bases). V was trimmed by 7 bases and J by 8 bases, leaving 14 bases between them. In germline, CDR1 is MDHEN, CDR2 SYDVKM. CDR3 length equals 12 residues. CDR3 nucleotide sequence: TGTGCCAGCACTCTTAACAGGAACGGCTACACCTTC. Its protein is CASTLNRNGYTF.

The V gene is TRBV19, the J gene TRBJ1-5; 9 bases map to TRBD1. V trimming: 5 bases; J trimming: 6 bases; junction bases outside the gene matches: 5. The CDR3 covers 14 residues. The germline gives CDR1 LNHDA, CDR2 SQIVND (reference sequence). CDR3: CASSSGTGSQPQHF. CDR3 DNA sequence: TGTGCCAGTAGTTCCGGGACAGGGAGTCAGCCCCAGCATTTT.

The rearrangement links TRBV19 to TRBJ2-7, with a tentative D call TRBD2 (5 bases). The CDR3 spans 15 residues. Germline-derived CDR1 and CDR2 are LNHDA and SQIVND (reference sequence). Trimming left V 2 bases short and J 2 bases short, with 13 bases between. CDR3 in amino acids: CASSIRTRGPYEQYF. The CDR3 nucleotides read TGTGCCAGTAGTATAAGAACTAGAGGTCCCTACGAGCAGTACTTC. Full variable domain (rest looked up from reference TRBV19 and TRBJ2-7): DGGITQSPKYLFRKEGQNVTLSCEQNLNHDAMYWYRQDPGQGLRLIYYSQIVNDFQKGDIAEGYSVSREKKESFPLTVTSAQKNPTAFYLCASSIRTRGPYEQYFGPGTRLTVT.

This rearrangement joins TRBV10-3 to TRBJ1-2; 10 nucleotides agree with TRBD1. The ends lost 4 bases at V and 8 bases at J; junction bases unmatched: 13. The CDR3 runs 16 residues. Germline CDR1 ENHRY, CDR2 SYGVKD. Here the CDR3 DNA reads TGTGCCATCAGTGCCCGTGACGGGACAGGGGTACAGGGCTACACCTTC. Residues: CAISARDGTGVQGYTF.

This clone was picked up a small number of times. Other DNA sequences in this sample translate to the same CDR3. This chain connects TRBV20-1 to TRBJ1-2; maybe TRBD1 (5 bases). The CDR3 is made up of 11 amino acids. Between the trimmed V and J ends, which lost 6 bases and 8 bases, there was a span of 13 bases. In germline, CDR1 is DFQATT, CDR2 SNEGSKA (reference sequence). The CDR3 region has the DNA TGCAGTGCAAGGGGAGGGTTCGGCTACACCTTC. Protein: CSARGGFGYTF.

This chain links TRBV6-4 with TRBJ1-2, with 10 positions matching TRBD1. The CDR3 is made up of 18 amino acids. Per the germline V gene, CDR1 is MRHNA and CDR2 is SNTAGT. With 6 bases clipped from V and 4 bases from J, the junction kept 17 bases outside the gene matches. CDR3 amino acids: CASRDSLLRDRGVYGYTF. In DNA, the CDR3 is TGTGCCAGCAGGGACAGCCTCTTGCGGGACAGGGGAGTCTATGGCTACACCTTC.

This CDR3 reads CASSLWKGEGRKNIQYF. CDR3 coding DNA: TGTGCCAGCAGTTTATGGAAGGGAGAGGGTAGGAAAAACATTCAGTACTTC. The rearrangement joins TRBV28 to TRBJ2-4; TRBD2 is a possible D gene (5 bases). Trimming shortened V by 0 bases and J by 4 bases, and 16 bases separated the two germline ends. The germline gives CDR1 MDHEN, CDR2 SYDVKM. The CDR3 has 17 residues. Full variable domain (missing parts from reference TRBV28 and TRBJ2-4): DVKVTQSSRYLVKRTGEKVFLECVQDMDHENMFWYRQDPGLGLRLIYFSYDVKMKEKGDIPEGYSVSREKKERFSLILESASTNQTSMYLCASSLWKGEGRKNIQYFGAGTRLSVL.

The chain combines TRBV11-2 with TRBJ1-4, with 9 bases matching TRBD1. Trimming took 8 bases from V and 8 from J; bases not matched to a gene: 12. The CDR3 extends over 15 amino acids. Germline V gene data show CDR1 as SGHAT and CDR2 as FQNNGV. This CDR3 is CASRHRGQLGEKLFF. DNA for the CDR3: TGTGCCAGCCGCCACAGGGGGCAGCTAGGCGAAAAACTGTTTTTT.

J is TRBJ2-7 and V is TRBV19; 7 bases align to TRBD1. The CDR3 extends over 16 amino acids. The trim removed 6 bases at V and 0 bases at J, leaving 11 bases unmatched. Germline V gives CDR1 LNHDA, CDR2 SQIVND (reference sequence). The CDR3 DNA reads as TGTGCCAGTAGCCCTTTAGGGACAGCTAACTCCTACGAGCAGTACTTC. Translating it yields CASSPLGTANSYEQYF.

V is TRBV28 and J is TRBJ2-7; D perhaps matches TRBD2 (7 bases). V was clipped by 7 bases and J by 5 bases, with 18 bases between them. The germline CDR1 and CDR2 sequences are MDHEN and SYDVKM. This CDR3 region has 14 residues. The CDR3 sequence: CASTPGAGDHEQYF. For the CDR3, the DNA is TGTGCCAGCACCCCGGGGGCGGGAGACCACGAGCAGTACTTC.

The chain couples TRBV7-8 to TRBJ2-1; D remains unclear. CDR1 is SGHVS, CDR2 FQNEAQ, per germline. The CDR3 consists of 15 residues. The germline V and J ends were trimmed by 0 bases and 2 bases, with 8 bases remaining between them. The CDR3 nucleotides are TGTGCCAGCAGCTTAGCTGGCCTAGCCTACAATGAGCAGTTCTTC. Its translation is CASSLAGLAYNEQFF.

The rearrangement uses TRBV5-6 and TRBJ2-7; D might be TRBD1 (6 bases). There are 14 residues in the CDR3. With 2 bases removed from V and 2 bases from J, the gap between germline ends came to 11 bases. Germline V gene lookup returns CDR1 SGHDT and CDR2 YYEEEE. For the CDR3, the DNA is TGTGCCAGCAGCTTAGGGGGTATCCCCTACGAGCAGTACTTC. Residues: CASSLGGIPYEQYF.